The 25 T cell receptor beta chains below were found in one sample sequenced in a study of cytomegalovirus exposure and HLA in healthy donors. PCR amplification relied on 60 Vbeta primers (plus 13 Jbeta primers). Some clones are missing from TCRdb's copy, which holds only in-frame ones; the method was immunoSEQ multiplex PCR. Its table records roughly 140,000 clones. Sequencing was carried out using PBMCs. The source is a male donor in good health and CMV-seronegative.

The CDR3 region is CATSRAPRSTGANVLTF. The CDR3 region has the DNA TGTGCCACCAGCAGAGCCCCCCGTAGCACTGGGGCCAACGTCCTGACTTTC. The chain links TRBV15 to TRBJ2-6; the D is unclear. The V end was cut by 1 base, the J end by 2 bases, with 12 bases between. Germline V gene data show CDR1 as LNHNV and CDR2 as YYDKDF (reference sequence). The CDR3 consists of 17 residues.

V gene TRBV6-1 combines with J gene TRBJ2-7; D is possibly TRBD2 (5 bases). The CDR3 length is 14 residues. V lost 1 base, J lost 0 bases, and 7 bases lay in between. Germline V lookup: CDR1 MNHNS, CDR2 SASEGT. The CDR3, as DNA: TGTGCCAGCAGTGAAGGAGAGGGCTCCTACGAGCAGTACTTC. It specifies CASSEGEGSYEQYF.

The chain is built from TRBV29-1 and TRBJ2-7, with D perhaps matching TRBD1 (6 bases). Germline CDR1 reads SQVTM; CDR2 reads ANQGSEA. V lost 1 base and J lost 1, with 11 bases in between. The CDR3 has 14 residues. The CDR3 DNA is TGCAGCGTTGAAGCTACAGGGCAGTCCTACGAGCAGTACTTC. It codes for CSVEATGQSYEQYF.

This chain connects TRBV4-3 to TRBJ1-2; 7 bases map to TRBD1. The germline CDR1 and CDR2 sequences are LGHNA and YSLEER. The CDR3 is 16 residues long. V dropped 2 bases and J dropped 7; count of bases not matched to a gene: 13. The CDR3 DNA follows: TGCGCCAGCAGCCAATACCAGCACTACAGGGGCGGTGGCTACACCTTC. Its protein product is CASSQYQHYRGGGYTF.

The chain recombines TRBV6-5 with TRBJ2-5; 7 positions agree with TRBD1. CDR1 is MNHEY, CDR2 SVGAGI, per germline. CDR3 length equals 16 residues. J lost 2 bases, V lost 0 bases, and 6 bases had no gene match. The CDR3 sequence is CASSYSWSRGQETQYF. The CDR3 DNA is TGTGCCAGCAGTTACTCATGGAGCAGGGGGCAAGAGACCCAGTACTTC.

This chain uses TRBV7-9 with TRBJ2-7; 14 nucleotides match TRBD2. Germline values: CDR1 SEHNR, CDR2 FQNEAQ (reference sequence). The CDR3 is made up of 16 amino acids. Trimming at V came to 4 bases and at J to 3 bases, leaving 5 bases not matched to a gene. CDR3 DNA sequence: TGTGCCAGCAGCTCCCCGGGACTAGCGGGAGACTACGAGCAGTACTTC. Translated: CASSSPGLAGDYEQYF.

This chain connects TRBV5-1 to TRBJ2-1; 10 bases align to TRBD2. CDR1 and CDR2 from the germline V gene are SGHRS and YFSETQ. The CDR3 has 15 residues. With 5 bases clipped from V and 8 bases from J, the junction kept 10 bases outside the gene matches. The CDR3 coding sequence is TGCGCCAGCAGTCAGAGCGGGAGGGCCTTCGATGAGCAGTTCTTC. It is translated as CASSQSGRAFDEQFF. The complete variable domain, with remaining parts taken from reference TRBV5-1 and TRBJ2-1, reads KAGVTQTPRYLIKTRGQQVTLSCSPISGHRSVSWYQQTPGQGLQFLFEYFSETQRNKGNFPGRFSGRQFSNSRSEMNVSTLELGDSALYLCASSQSGRAFDEQFFGPGTRLTVL.

The chain combines TRBV15 with TRBJ2-7; D is possibly TRBD1 (5 bases). The germline gives CDR1 LNHNV, CDR2 YYDKDF (reference sequence). The CDR3 runs 13 residues. V dropped 8 bases and J dropped 6 bases, with 17 bases sitting between them. The chain's CDR3 is CATGMNRQLEQYF. The CDR3 DNA reads as TGTGCCACCGGCATGAACAGACAGCTCGAGCAGTACTTC.

The chain recombines TRBV9 with TRBJ1-3; TRBD1 matches at 8 bases. CDR1 is SGDLS and CDR2 is YYNGEE in the germline V gene. J gave up 7 bases and V 5 bases, and 14 bases lay outside the gene matches. This CDR3 has 16 amino acids. CDR3 DNA sequence: TGTGCCAGCAGGCCTGCCGGACAGGGAGAGGGGAACACCATATATTTT. Translated: CASRPAGQGEGNTIYF.

V gene TRBV19 combines with J gene TRBJ1-3; no clear D. Per germline, CDR1 LNHDA and CDR2 SQIVND (reference sequence). The CDR3 runs to 12 residues. V was pared by 7 bases and J by 4 bases, with 8 bases between. This CDR3 reads CASTPAGNTIYF. The CDR3 region has the DNA TGTGCCAGTACCCCCGCGGGAAACACCATATATTTT.

The CDR3, as DNA: TGTGCCAGCAGTTTAGGTGGCGAGGGCTCGGGGCCCCAGCATTTT. Translation: CASSLGGEGSGPQHF. The V gene is TRBV28, the J gene TRBJ1-5; no clear D. The V end was cut by 2 bases, the J end by 9 bases, with 17 bases between. This CDR3 is built from 15 residues. Germline V gene sequence: CDR1 MDHEN, CDR2 SYDVKM.

V usage is TRBV9 and J usage is TRBJ2-3; 12 bases align to TRBD2. V lost 4 bases and J lost 2; bases outside the gene matches: 5. Germline values: CDR1 SGDLS, CDR2 YYNGEE. This CDR3 is built from 16 residues. The CDR3 nucleotides are TGTGCCAGCAGCATGACTAGCGGGGGTTACACAGATACGCAGTATTTT. Translation gives CASSMTSGGYTDTQYF.

The V and J genes are TRBV4-3 and TRBJ2-2, with a tentative D call TRBD2 (6 bases). Per germline, CDR1 LGHNA and CDR2 YSLEER. Trimming pared 2 bases from V and 4 bases from J, leaving 17 bases between. The CDR3 is made up of 17 amino acids. The CDR3 DNA is TGCGCCAGCAGCCAATACTCCGGGCTAGCGTCCACCGGGGAGCTGTTTTTT. This encodes CASSQYSGLASTGELFF.

The gene calls are TRBV18 and TRBJ2-7, with 13 positions matching TRBD2. V lost 6 bases to trimming and J lost 9 bases; unmatched junction nucleotides: 8. The CDR3 has 14 residues. From germline, CDR1 is KGHSH and CDR2 LQKENI. CDR3 coding DNA: TGTGCCAGCTCCCCAGGACTAGCGGGAGATGGGCAGTACTTC. Encoded protein: CASSPGLAGDGQYF.

V usage is TRBV30 and J usage is TRBJ2-7; maybe TRBD2 (6 bases). The CDR3 extends over 13 amino acids. The ends were cut back, 5 bases at V and 5 bases at J, with 16 bases in the middle. The germline V gene encodes CDR1 GTSNPN and CDR2 SVGIG (reference sequence). The CDR3 reads CAWDREYGDEQYF. CDR3 nucleotide sequence: TGTGCCTGGGACCGGGAGTATGGGGACGAGCAGTACTTC.

The gene calls are TRBV5-1 and TRBJ2-7, with 8 positions matching TRBD1. This CDR3 spans 16 amino acids. The germline CDR1 and CDR2 sequences are SGHRS and YFSETQ. V trimming: 0 bases; J trimming: 2 bases; junction bases outside the gene matches: 7. The CDR3 here is CASSLDAGTGAYEQYF. CDR3 coding DNA: TGCGCCAGCAGCTTGGATGCGGGGACAGGAGCCTACGAGCAGTACTTC.

The CDR3 nucleotides read TGTGCCAGCTCACCAGGAGGGACAGGGGTTTTGAACACTGAAGCTTTCTTT. It yields the protein CASSPGGTGVLNTEAFF. The V call is TRBV18, the J call TRBJ1-1, with 10 positions matching TRBD1. CDR3 length equals 17 residues. Germline V gives CDR1 KGHSH, CDR2 LQKENI. Germline trimming cut 2 bases from V and 0 bases from J; bases unmatched to any gene: 6. The entire variable domain, with the rest obtained from reference TRBV18 and TRBJ1-1, is as follows: NAGVMQNPRHLVRRRGQEARLRCSPMKGHSHVYWYRQLPEEGLKFMVYLQKENIIDESGMPKERFSAEFPKEGPSILRIQQVVRGDSAAYFCASSPGGTGVLNTEAFFGQGTRLTVV.

The chain links TRBV5-1 to TRBJ1-1, with D tentatively TRBD1 (5 bases). V lost 4 bases to trimming and J lost 2 bases, with 18 bases between them. Germline CDR1 is SGHRS and CDR2 is YFSETQ. CDR3 length equals 16 residues. The CDR3 here is CASSPAPGRGNTEAFF. In DNA form, the CDR3 reads TGCGCCAGCAGCCCAGCTCCAGGGAGGGGTAACACTGAAGCTTTCTTT. Combining the CDR3 with reference TRBV5-1 and TRBJ1-1 gives the whole variable domain KAGVTQTPRYLIKTRGQQVTLSCSPISGHRSVSWYQQTPGQGLQFLFEYFSETQRNKGNFPGRFSGRQFSNSRSEMNVSTLELGDSALYLCASSPAPGRGNTEAFFGQGTRLTVV.

The rearrangement joins TRBV29-1 to TRBJ1-1; D is uncertain. This CDR3 region has 15 residues. Per the germline V gene, CDR1 is SQVTM and CDR2 is ANQGSEA. Between the trimmed V and J ends, which lost 7 bases and 1 base, there was a span of 19 bases. The chain's CDR3 is CSATSGYNSNTEAFF. The CDR3 nucleotides are TGCAGCGCCACGTCGGGGTACAATTCGAACACTGAAGCTTTCTTT.

The rearrangement uses TRBV28 and TRBJ1-5; 8 bases line up with TRBD1. The CDR3 covers 15 residues. Germline lookup yields CDR1 MDHEN and CDR2 SYDVKM. V shed 6 bases, J shed 3 bases, and the junction held 7 bases outside the gene matches. The CDR3 protein is CASSSDRAPNQPQHF. CDR3 nucleotide sequence: TGTGCCAGCAGCTCGGACAGGGCTCCCAATCAGCCCCAGCATTTT.

The rearrangement uses TRBV28 and TRBJ1-1; 8 bases fit TRBD1. The germline V gene encodes CDR1 MDHEN and CDR2 SYDVKM. Germline trimming cut 4 bases from V and 0 bases from J; bases unmatched to any gene: 4. This CDR3 is built from 15 residues. This CDR3 reads CASSSGGSMNTEAFF. DNA of the CDR3: TGTGCCAGCAGTTCAGGGGGCAGCATGAACACTGAAGCTTTCTTT.

The chain links TRBV11-2 to TRBJ2-7; D gene ambiguous. CDR1 is SGHAT and CDR2 is FQNNGV in the germline V gene. The CDR3 is 14 amino acids. Trimming cost V 5 bases and J 4 bases, with 15 bases left between them. The CDR3 region has the DNA TGTGCCAGCAGCCTCGTCGGCAGGAAGTACGAGCAGTACTTC. Its protein product is CASSLVGRKYEQYF.

This chain joins TRBV6-6 and TRBJ1-2; 9 nucleotides align to TRBD1. There are 13 residues in the CDR3. Trimming cost V 4 bases and J 8 bases; bases outside gene matches: 5. The V gene's germline CDR1 is MNHNY and CDR2 SVGAGI (reference sequence). The CDR3 sequence is CASSSRQGDGYTF. CDR3 sequence (DNA): TGTGCCAGCAGTTCCAGACAGGGGGACGGCTACACCTTC.

The gene calls are TRBV18 and TRBJ2-7; perhaps TRBD1 as D (6 bases). This CDR3 has 15 amino acids. The germline gives CDR1 KGHSH, CDR2 LQKENI. V dropped 6 bases and J dropped 2 bases, with 17 bases sitting between them. CDR3 residues: CASSLKQGSAYEQYF. As DNA, the CDR3 is TGTGCCAGCTCTCTGAAACAGGGTAGCGCCTACGAGCAGTACTTC.

The V gene is TRBV13, the J gene TRBJ2-5; D is uncertain. The ends were cut back, 4 bases at V and 5 bases at J, with 8 bases in the middle. The CDR3 covers 12 residues. Germline V gene lookup returns CDR1 PRHDT and CDR2 FYEKMQ (reference sequence). CDR3: CASSSLPETQYF. The CDR3 region has the DNA TGTGCCAGCAGCTCCCTCCCGGAGACCCAGTACTTC.